This T cell receptor beta chain was profiled in a study of shared clonotypes between healthy human individuals. The overall study: A couple of women and a few men aged 18 to 49 served as donors.

Comments on this clone: The antigen remains unidentified.

In the naive CD8 group, cells lacked CD45RO and were positively selected for CCR7, so terminally differentiated effector memory CD45RA+ cells were left out. Healthy HIV-negative adults with no recent acute infections or vaccinations were recruited as donors. The CDR3 extends over 15 amino acids. The germline V gene encodes CDR1 PRHDT and CDR2 FYEKMQ (reference sequence). The V gene lost 0 bases and the J gene lost 1 base, with 9 bases spanning the gap. Profiled with immunoSEQ multiplex PCR; TCRdb holds only in-frame clones, not every one. The sample holds millions of clones; about 94% are singletons and the top ten take approximately 1.2%. Whole-study results and caveats: Clonotypes that were shared across a handful of donors made up 4.5% to 5% of naive CD4 clonotypes.

This clonotype originated in a man aged 18 to 30 in good health. Sequenced input: naive CD8+ T cells sorted from blood. The gene calls are TRBV13 and TRBJ2-5; tentative D call: TRBD2 (5 bases). The CDR3 coding sequence is TGTGCCAGCAGCTTAGGAACTAGTTCCCAAGAGACCCAGTACTTC. Its translation is CASSLGTSSQETQYF. Combining the CDR3 with reference TRBV13 and TRBJ2-5 gives the whole variable domain AAGVIQSPRHLIKEKRETATLKCYPIPRHDTVYWYQQGPGQDPQFLISFYEKMQSDKGSIPDRFSAQQFSDYHSELNMSSLELGDSALYFCASSLGTSSQETQYFGPGTRLLVL.